The 18 T cell receptor beta chains in this list originate from one sample, sequenced in a study of breast tumors, draining lymph nodes, adjacent tissues. TCRdb re-derived calls from the multiplex PCR reads in MiXCR, one entry per CDR3 protein. The sample records approximately 230,000 distinct CDR3 sequences, around 35% being singletons. Breast cancer patients provided tissue from their axillary draining lymph nodes. Source material: axillary lymph node tissue. The receptor source for this set is a female donor with breast cancer. Some clones in this sample may be carry-over from other donors' samples.

Details on this clonotype: This could be a read error, since a much larger clone is one nucleotide away. No conserved phenylalanine or tryptophan ends this CDR3, so it is likely a read error. The DNA is omitted, as the CDR3 cannot be located on it reliably, and the CDR3 follows TCRdb's listing. V usage is TRBV6-5 and J usage is TRBJ1-3; TRBD1, the table's D call, lacks a check against the DNA. Including both end residues, the CDR3 is 13 amino acids long. Germline CDR1 reads MNHEY; CDR2 reads SVGAGI. CDR3 loop: CASSHSGTGFLWI.

J is TRBJ1-1 and V is TRBV24-1; 11 bases are a match to TRBD1. With V trimmed by 3 bases and J by 6 bases, 5 bases remained unmatched. The CDR3 sequence is 15 residues long. Germline lookup yields CDR1 KGHDR and CDR2 SFDVKD. DNA of the CDR3: TGTGCCACCAGTGATCCTCCGGGACAGGGGGCTGAAGCTTTCTTT. Its translation is CATSDPPGQGAEAFF.

This clonotype has a count of ten or more. This chain uses TRBV7-9 with TRBJ2-2; 12 positions agree with TRBD2. This CDR3 spans 16 amino acids. CDR1 and CDR2 from the germline V gene are SEHNR and FQNEAQ (reference sequence). V trimming: 5 bases; J trimming: 3 bases; junction bases outside the gene matches: 4. CDR3 coding DNA: TGTGCCAGCAGCGCTACTAGCGGGAGGTACACCGGGGAGCTGTTTTTT. Translated: CASSATSGRYTGELFF.

J is TRBJ1-6 and V is TRBV7-8, with 7 bases fitting TRBD1. The CDR3 is made up of 17 amino acids. The germline CDR1 and CDR2 sequences are SGHVS and FQNEAQ. V trimming: 3 bases; J trimming: 7 bases; junction bases outside the gene matches: 12. As DNA, the CDR3 is TGTGCCAGCAGCTTCGAGTTAGCGGGACAGTCAAATTCACCCCTCCACTTT. Amino acids: CASSFELAGQSNSPLHF.

On this clonotype itself: A much larger clone lies one base from this, so it may be a read error. This chain connects TRBV5-1 to TRBJ1-2; no definite D call. CDR1 and CDR2 (germline): SGHRS, YFSETQ. The CDR3 covers 15 residues. The CDR3 bases are TGCGCCAGCAGCTTGGTGTGGCAGCCAGTGGAGGGCTACGCCTTC. Amino acid sequence: CASSLVWQPVEGYAF.

Comments on this clonotype: This may be a read error, as it is one base from a much larger clone. The chain joins TRBV6-1 to TRBJ2-3, with 7 positions matching TRBD2. V was pared by 5 bases and J by 2 bases, with 7 bases of the junction left unmatched. Per the germline V gene, CDR1 is MNHNS and CDR2 is SASEGT. There are 15 residues in the CDR3. The CDR3 sequence: CASSQWGLLTDTQYF. The CDR3, as DNA: TGTGCCAGCAGTCAATGGGGACTACTCACAGATACGCAGTATTTT.

This clonotype was picked up many times. The genes are TRBV7-6 and TRBJ2-3, with D possibly matching TRBD2 (7 bases). The CDR3 has 13 amino acids. The germline CDR1 and CDR2 sequences are SGHVS and FNYEAQ. Deletions cut 1 base from V and 11 bases from J, with 13 bases between. This CDR3 reads CASSLGREGGQYF. The CDR3 nucleotides are TGTGCCAGCAGCTTAGGCAGGGAGGGGGGGCAGTATTTT.

The chain joins TRBV7-2 to TRBJ2-4, with a weak D call TRBD2 (6 bases). The V gene lost 5 bases and the J gene lost 3 bases, with 14 bases spanning the gap. Germline values: CDR1 SGHTA, CDR2 FQGNSA. The CDR3 extends over 15 amino acids. CDR3 in amino acids: CASSIGGGGKNIQYF. In DNA form, the CDR3 reads TGTGCCAGCAGCATTGGGGGAGGTGGCAAAAACATTCAGTACTTC.

This clonotype was detected ten times or more. The genes are TRBV24-1 and TRBJ2-3, with 13 bases aligning to TRBD2. This CDR3 has 16 amino acids. Germline V lookup: CDR1 KGHDR, CDR2 SFDVKD. V was clipped by 4 bases and J by 6 bases; unmatched bases: 6. The CDR3 coding sequence is TGTGCCACCAGTGACCCGGGACTAGCGGGATTGGATACGCAGTATTTT. Translated, it gives CATSDPGLAGLDTQYF.

A few counts support this clonotype. V is TRBV6-5 and J is TRBJ1-6, with D possibly being TRBD1 (6 bases). The CDR3 spans 16 residues. Germline lookup yields CDR1 MNHEY and CDR2 SVGAGI. Deletions cut 5 bases from V and 6 bases from J, with 17 bases between. The CDR3 reads CASSPPGGAGNSPLHF. The DNA for the CDR3 is TGTGCCAGCAGTCCCCCGGGGGGGGCGGGTAATTCACCCCTCCACTTT.

This clonotype has at least ten counts. The chain joins TRBV20-1 to TRBJ1-2, with 9 positions matching TRBD1. The CDR3 runs to 14 residues. Trimming cost V 2 bases and J 2 bases; bases outside gene matches: 3. The germline gives CDR1 DFQATT, CDR2 SNEGSKA (reference sequence). CDR3 bases: TGCAGTGCTAGATTGGACAGGGGAAACTATGGCTACACCTTC. Amino acid sequence: CSARLDRGNYGYTF.

This clonotype was detected ten times or more. V usage is TRBV7-9 and J usage is TRBJ1-2; D gene ambiguous. Germline V gene lookup returns CDR1 SEHNR and CDR2 FQNEAQ (reference sequence). The CDR3 is made up of 15 amino acids. V lost 1 base to trimming and J lost 1 base, with 10 bases between them. CDR3 sequence: CASSLGGQLNYGYTF. CDR3 sequence (DNA): TGTGCCAGCAGCTTAGGTGGGCAGCTTAACTATGGCTACACCTTC.

This clonotype was picked up a small number of times. V usage is TRBV27 and J usage is TRBJ2-5; TRBD2 agrees at 12 bases. With 7 bases clipped from V and 5 bases from J, the junction kept 8 bases outside the gene matches. Germline values: CDR1 MNHEY, CDR2 SMNVEV (reference sequence). The CDR3 extends over 15 amino acids. In nucleotides, the CDR3 is TGTGCCAGCACACGACTAGCGGGGGCGGGGGAGACCCAGTACTTC. The encoded protein is CASTRLAGAGETQYF.

The sample holds many counts of this clonotype. The chain uses TRBV14 and TRBJ1-2, with D maybe TRBD1 (6 bases). With 4 bases removed from V and 2 bases from J, the gap between germline ends came to 14 bases. The germline gives CDR1 SGHDN, CDR2 FVKESK. The CDR3 extends over 15 amino acids. The CDR3 here is CASSRLDRPNYGYTF. CDR3 in DNA: TGTGCCAGCAGCCGATTGGACAGACCCAACTATGGCTACACCTTC.

This clonotype was picked up many times. J is TRBJ2-7 and V is TRBV18; 11 nucleotides agree with TRBD2. The CDR3 sequence is 15 residues long. Germline CDR1 reads KGHSH; CDR2 reads LQKENI. Losses at the gene ends were 1 base for V and 5 bases for J; bases not matched to a gene: 4. The CDR3 nucleotides are TGTGCCAGCTCACCACTAGGGACTAGCGGAAACGAGCAGTACTTC. Its protein is CASSPLGTSGNEQYF.

The chain is built from TRBV10-3 and TRBJ2-7; the D is unclear. Germline V gene data show CDR1 as ENHRY and CDR2 as SYGVKD. This CDR3 has 14 amino acids. V lost 5 bases to trimming and J lost 9 bases, with 20 bases between them. CDR3 in DNA: TGTGCCATCAGTCAGGAGCGCTCCGTAGGCTGGCAGTACTTC. Its protein product is CAISQERSVGWQYF.

This clonotype showed up many times. In DNA form, the CDR3 reads TGCAGTGCTAGAGATCGTAGGGGCGGGGAGACCCAGTACTTC. Its translation: CSARDRRGGETQYF. The chain carries TRBV20-1 and TRBJ2-5; D could derive from TRBD1 or TRBD2 (5 bases each). Between the trimmed V and J ends, which lost 0 bases and 5 bases, there was a span of 13 bases. Germline lookup yields CDR1 DFQATT and CDR2 SNEGSKA (reference sequence). This CDR3 is 14 amino acids long.

This clonotype was recorded at least ten times. The chain carries TRBV10-1 and TRBJ1-2; D may be TRBD1 (5 bases). Trimming took 7 bases from V and 2 from J, leaving 14 bases between them. Germline assignment: CDR1 WNHNN and CDR2 SYGVQD (reference sequence). The CDR3 totals 14 residues. The chain's CDR3 is CASTPFGGNYGYTF. The CDR3 bases are TGCGCCAGCACCCCCTTTGGGGGGAACTATGGCTACACCTTC.